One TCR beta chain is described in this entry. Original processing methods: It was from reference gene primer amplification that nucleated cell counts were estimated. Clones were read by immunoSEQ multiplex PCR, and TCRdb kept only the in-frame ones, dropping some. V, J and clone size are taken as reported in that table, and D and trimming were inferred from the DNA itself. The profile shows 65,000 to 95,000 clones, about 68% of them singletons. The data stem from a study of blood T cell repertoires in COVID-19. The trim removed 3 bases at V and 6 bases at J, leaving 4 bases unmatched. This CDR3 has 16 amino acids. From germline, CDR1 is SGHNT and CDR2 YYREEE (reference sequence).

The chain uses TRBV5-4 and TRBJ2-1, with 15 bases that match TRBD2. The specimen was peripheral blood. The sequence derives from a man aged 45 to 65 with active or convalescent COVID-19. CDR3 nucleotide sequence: TGTGCCAGCAGCTCCCGGACTAGCGGGGGGGCCAATGAGCAGTTCTTC. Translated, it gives CASSSRTSGGANEQFF.